A single T cell receptor beta chain is shown here with its context. The antigen remains unidentified. CDR3 length equals 15 residues. With V trimmed by 6 bases and J by 3 bases, 11 bases remained unmatched. Germline V CDR1 and CDR2: SGHVS, FNYEAQ. This sample is drawn from a study of OX40 agonist ivuxolimab in advanced cancers. Study-wide context: Hepatocellular carcinoma, melanoma, renal cell or head and neck cancer affected the dose-escalation patients. Prior therapy, whether anti-PD-1, anti-PD-L1 or anti-CTLA-4, was allowed, and 40% had some. Overall study findings and caveats: Individuals who were partial responders at 0.1-3.0 mg/kg had clonal expansion that ranked among the lowest. At 0.1 to 3.0 mg/kg and by week 6, clonal expansion occurred in CD4+ and CD8+ blood T cells.

The table came from immunoSEQ multiplex PCR; TCRdb's copy has only in-frame clones and leaves some out. The sample records 50,000 to 60,000 clones, over 80% being singletons. The starting material was CD4+ or CD8+ T cells sorted from blood, obtained in a trial of the OX40 agonist ivuxolimab. The clonotype originates from an adult with an advanced solid tumor such as melanoma, head and neck, liver or kidney cancer. V usage is TRBV7-6 and J usage is TRBJ2-7; 7 bases agree with TRBD1. The CDR3 protein is CASSDPGQMGYEQYF. The CDR3 DNA is TGTGCCAGCAGTGACCCGGGACAGATGGGCTACGAGCAGTACTTC.